Listed here are 5 T cell receptor beta chains from one sample, sequenced in a study of blood T cell repertoires in COVID-19. The table came from immunoSEQ multiplex PCR; TCRdb's copy has only in-frame clones and leaves some out. The sample shows around 160,000 clones, approximately 90% of them seen only once. Sequencing was carried out using peripheral blood. These receptor sequences come from a man younger than 35 with acute or convalescent COVID-19.

The genes are TRBV14 and TRBJ2-5; no definite D call. The V gene's germline CDR1 is SGHDN and CDR2 FVKESK. Trimming pared 2 bases from V and 5 bases from J, leaving 12 bases between. The CDR3 totals 14 residues. CDR3: CASSQSPSEETQYF. Written as DNA, the CDR3 is TGTGCCAGCAGCCAAAGCCCTAGTGAGGAGACCCAGTACTTC.

The V gene is TRBV9, the J gene TRBJ2-3; 11 nucleotides line up with TRBD2. Per germline, CDR1 SGDLS and CDR2 YYNGEE. The V segment lost 3 bases and the J segment 0 bases; nucleotides outside the gene matches: 3. This CDR3 spans 16 amino acids. Written as DNA, the CDR3 is TGTGCCAGCAGCGAGGGACTAGCGGAAAGCACAGATACGCAGTATTTT. Encoded protein: CASSEGLAESTDTQYF. Filled out from reference TRBV9 and TRBJ2-3, the complete variable domain reads DSGVTQTPKHLITATGQRVTLRCSPRSGDLSVYWYQQSLDQGLQFLIQYYNGEERAKGNILERFSAQQFPDLHSELNLSSLELGDSALYFCASSEGLAESTDTQYFGPGTRLTVL.

Concerning this clone: Different DNA sequences within this sample yield the same CDR3. The chain carries TRBV4-2 and TRBJ2-7; 9 positions agree with TRBD1. The ends lost 1 base at V and 0 bases at J; junction bases unmatched: 1. The CDR3 contains 15 residues. Germline assignment: CDR1 LGHNA and CDR2 YNFKEQ. The CDR3 loop is CASSQGQGVSYEQYF. CDR3 bases: TGTGCCAGCAGCCAAGGACAGGGGGTCTCCTACGAGCAGTACTTC.

The J gene is TRBJ1-4, the V gene TRBV25-1; D is possibly TRBD1 (5 bases). V was clipped by 1 base and J by 5 bases, with 11 bases between them. CDR3 length: 15 amino acids. CDR1 is MGHDK, CDR2 SYGVNS, per germline. The CDR3 is CASSESDSFNEKLFF. The DNA for the CDR3 is TGTGCCAGCAGTGAATCCGACAGCTTCAATGAAAAACTGTTTTTT.

The DNA for the CDR3 is TGCAGCGTTGAAGTGTCTCAACGGGGCTACACCTTC. It is translated as CSVEVSQRGYTF. V gene TRBV29-1 combines with J gene TRBJ1-2; no definite D call. Germline V gives CDR1 SQVTM, CDR2 ANQGSEA. V was trimmed by 1 base and J by 8 bases, leaving 11 bases between them. CDR3 length: 12 residues.